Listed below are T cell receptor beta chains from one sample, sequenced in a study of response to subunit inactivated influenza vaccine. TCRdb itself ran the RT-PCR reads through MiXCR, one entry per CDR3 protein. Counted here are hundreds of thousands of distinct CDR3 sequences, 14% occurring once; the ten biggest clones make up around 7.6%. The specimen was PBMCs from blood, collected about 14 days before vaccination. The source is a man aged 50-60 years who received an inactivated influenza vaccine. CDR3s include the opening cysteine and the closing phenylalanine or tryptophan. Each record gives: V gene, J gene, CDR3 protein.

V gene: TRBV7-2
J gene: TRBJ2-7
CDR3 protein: CASSFAAGAGYEQYF

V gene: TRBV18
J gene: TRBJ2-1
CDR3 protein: CASSPPSSVQNNEQFF

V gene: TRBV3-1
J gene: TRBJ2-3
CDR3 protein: CAISRAGTLSTDTQYF

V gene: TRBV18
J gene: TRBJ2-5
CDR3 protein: CASSPETDFRETQYF

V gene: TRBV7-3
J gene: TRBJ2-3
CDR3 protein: CASSLYAAGATDTQYF

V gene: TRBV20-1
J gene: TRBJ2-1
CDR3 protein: CSARAGSYNEQFF

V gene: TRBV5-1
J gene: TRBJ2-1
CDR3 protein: CASYSGAYYNEQFF

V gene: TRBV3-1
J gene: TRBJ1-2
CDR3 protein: CASSQDRVGYTF

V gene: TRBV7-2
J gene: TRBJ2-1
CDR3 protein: CASSSHLTPGGYNEQFF

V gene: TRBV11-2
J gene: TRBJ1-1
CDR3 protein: CASSLVQDTEAFF

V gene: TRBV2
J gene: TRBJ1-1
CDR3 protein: CASSEGQGWGNTEAFF

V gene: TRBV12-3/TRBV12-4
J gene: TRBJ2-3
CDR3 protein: CASSDRTSGGTDTQYF

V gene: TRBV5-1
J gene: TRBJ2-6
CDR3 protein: CASTGSGANVLTF

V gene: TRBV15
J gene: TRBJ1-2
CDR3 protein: CATSRGGTERNYGYTF

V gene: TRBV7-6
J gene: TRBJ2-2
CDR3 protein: CASSPRDRGLGGELFF

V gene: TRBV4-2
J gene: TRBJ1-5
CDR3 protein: CASSQGGGGTRSNQPQHF

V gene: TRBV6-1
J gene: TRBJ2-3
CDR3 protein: CASRKSQVVVGDTQYF

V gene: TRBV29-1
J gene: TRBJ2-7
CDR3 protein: CSVEDPKGQGYEQYF

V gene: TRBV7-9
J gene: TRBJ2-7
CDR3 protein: CASSLAGTGSGTEQYF

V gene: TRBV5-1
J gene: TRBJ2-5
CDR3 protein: CASGTGQEETQYF

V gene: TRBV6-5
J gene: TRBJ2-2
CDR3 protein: CASSYGVYTGELFF

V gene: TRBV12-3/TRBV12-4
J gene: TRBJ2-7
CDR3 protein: CASSLGGVAYEQYF

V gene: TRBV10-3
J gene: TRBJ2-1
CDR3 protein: CAIQTGLAGVNEQFF

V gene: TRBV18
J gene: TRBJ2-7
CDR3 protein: CASSPNWGQGEQYF

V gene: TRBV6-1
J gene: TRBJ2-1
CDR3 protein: CASRNYRQYNEQFF

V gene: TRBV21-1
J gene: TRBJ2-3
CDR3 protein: CANKPLHTDTQYF

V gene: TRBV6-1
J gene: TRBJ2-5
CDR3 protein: CASIDRDRGSGTQYF

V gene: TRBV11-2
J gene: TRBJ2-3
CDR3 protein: CASNVLLAGGPTDTQYF

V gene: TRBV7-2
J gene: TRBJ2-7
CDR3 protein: CASSSRTSTYEQYF

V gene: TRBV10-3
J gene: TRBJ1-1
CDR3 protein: CAISEGGAGVLWGTEAFF

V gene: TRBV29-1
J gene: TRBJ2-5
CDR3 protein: CSDRTSRETQYF

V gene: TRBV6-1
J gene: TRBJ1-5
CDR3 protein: CASSSGAWGNQPQHF

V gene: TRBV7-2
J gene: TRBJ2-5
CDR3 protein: CASSSGLTGETQYF

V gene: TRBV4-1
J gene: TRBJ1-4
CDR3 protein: CASSLGTVNEKLFF

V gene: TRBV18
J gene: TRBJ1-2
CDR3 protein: CASSPGFEGYGYTF

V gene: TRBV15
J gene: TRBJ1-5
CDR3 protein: CATGSQGYSNQPQHF

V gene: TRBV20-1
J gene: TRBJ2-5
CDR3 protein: CSGYRGQETQYF

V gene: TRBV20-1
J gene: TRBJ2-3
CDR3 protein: CSAPTGGRTDTQYF

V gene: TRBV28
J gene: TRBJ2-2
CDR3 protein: CASSPSQGNTGELFF

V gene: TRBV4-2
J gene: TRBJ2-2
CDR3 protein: CASSGQTGSNTGELFF